One sample yielded the 24 T cell receptor beta chains listed below, sequenced in a study of T cells in localized non-small cell lung cancer. TCRdb's copy holds only in-frame clones and misses some; the assay was immunoSEQ multiplex PCR. The sample lists about 26,000 clones, 75% to 85% occurring once. The material was peripheral blood, obtained before any cancer treatment. These receptors were collected from a woman aged 40-70 years with stage I lung adenocarcinoma.

The chain joins TRBV6-1 to TRBJ1-1, with a weak D call TRBD1 (6 bases). In germline, CDR1 is MNHNS, CDR2 SASEGT. CDR3 length equals 14 residues. Trimming pared 7 bases from V and 0 bases from J, leaving 12 bases between. For the CDR3, the DNA is TGTGCCAGCAAACTAGGACAGATGAACACTGAAGCTTTCTTT. Translation gives CASKLGQMNTEAFF.

The V call is TRBV7-9, the J call TRBJ2-5; TRBD2 might be the D (6 bases). CDR3 length: 15 residues. V was trimmed by 7 bases and J by 0 bases, leaving 15 bases between them. Germline V gives CDR1 SEHNR, CDR2 FQNEAQ (reference sequence). For the CDR3, the DNA is TGTGCCAGCATTCCGGGACTGACCCACCAAGAGACCCAGTACTTC. Translating gives CASIPGLTHQETQYF.

This chain uses TRBV4-3 with TRBJ2-1; D perhaps matches TRBD2 (6 bases). Germline CDR1 LGHNA, CDR2 YSLEER. V lost 0 bases and J lost 3, with 12 bases in between. This CDR3 comprises 16 residues. The CDR3 DNA reads as TGCGCCAGCAGCCAAGAGTATGGGGGAGGCTACAATGAGCAGTTCTTC. This translates into CASSQEYGGGYNEQFF.

The rearrangement uses TRBV6-1 and TRBJ1-5; D is unresolved. Trimming left V 0 bases short and J 7 bases short, with 10 bases between. The CDR3 is 14 amino acids. Germline loops: CDR1 MNHNS, CDR2 SASEGT. The CDR3: CASSEARVDQPQHF. CDR3 nucleotide sequence: TGTGCCAGCAGTGAAGCACGGGTCGACCAGCCCCAGCATTTT.

The CDR3 reads CASSQGRGAYNEQFF. In DNA form, the CDR3 reads TGTGCCAGCAGCCAAGGTCGGGGGGCCTACAATGAGCAGTTCTTC. The rearrangement joins TRBV5-8 to TRBJ2-1, with 7 bases aligning to TRBD2. From germline, CDR1 is SGHTS and CDR2 YDEGEE. The length of the CDR3 is 15 residues. Trimming cost V 4 bases and J 2 bases; bases outside gene matches: 6.

This chain uses TRBV14 with TRBJ1-1; TRBD1 is a possible D gene (5 bases). The germline V gene encodes CDR1 SGHDN and CDR2 FVKESK. Trimming shortened V by 1 base and J by 9 bases, and 12 bases separated the two germline ends. The CDR3 totals 13 residues. CDR3 DNA sequence: TGTGCCAGCAGCCAAGGAGGGGAGACACAAGCTTTCTTT. Its translation: CASSQGGETQAFF.

The chain recombines TRBV10-3 with TRBJ1-3; TRBD1 is a possible D gene (5 bases). CDR3 size: 13 residues. V lost 10 bases, J lost 2 bases, and 12 bases lay in between. Per the germline V gene, CDR1 is ENHRY and CDR2 is SYGVKD. The chain's CDR3 is CATSGEAGNTIYF. In DNA form, the CDR3 reads TGTGCCACCTCGGGGGAGGCTGGAAACACCATATATTTT.

This clone was seen only once. The V gene is TRBV7-8, the J gene TRBJ2-2; 7 nucleotides align to TRBD1. The germline V gene encodes CDR1 SGHVS and CDR2 FQNEAQ. With V trimmed by 3 bases and J by 4 bases, 2 bases remained unmatched. The CDR3 length is 14 residues. CDR3 sequence reads: CASSFTGVTGELFF. In nucleotides, the CDR3 is TGTGCCAGCAGCTTTACAGGGGTCACCGGGGAGCTGTTTTTT.

The V and J genes are TRBV27 and TRBJ2-5; possibly TRBD1 for D (7 bases). CDR3 size: 19 residues. Germline assignment: CDR1 MNHEY and CDR2 SMNVEV (reference sequence). V was pared by 2 bases and J by 4 bases, with 26 bases between. As DNA, the CDR3 is TGTGCCAGCAGTTTACGGTCTCCGGGGGACAGTTTGATTCGAGAGACCCAGTACTTC. Its translation is CASSLRSPGDSLIRETQYF.

This sequence joins TRBV5-1 and TRBJ2-2; D is uncertain. Germline assignment: CDR1 SGHRS and CDR2 YFSETQ. Trimming took 0 bases from V and 5 from J, leaving 5 bases between them. This CDR3 comprises 13 residues. The CDR3 spells CASSLGVTGELFF. The CDR3 coding sequence is TGCGCCAGCAGCTTGGGAGTTACCGGGGAGCTGTTTTTT.

This clone is a singleton in its sample. The CDR3 DNA follows: TGTGCCAGTAGTGCGTCCAATGTCTACAATGAGCAGTTCTTC. Its protein is CASSASNVYNEQFF. The rearrangement joins TRBV19 to TRBJ2-1; D not certain. The CDR3 sequence is 14 residues long. Germline CDR1 and CDR2: LNHDA and SQIVND (reference sequence). The V end lost 5 bases, the J end lost 3 bases, and 11 bases lay between the germline ends. Complete variable domain (other parts from reference TRBV19 and TRBJ2-1): DGGITQSPKYLFRKEGQNVTLSCEQNLNHDAMYWYRQDPGQGLRLIYYSQIVNDFQKGDIAEGYSVSREKKESFPLTVTSAQKNPTAFYLCASSASNVYNEQFFGPGTRLTVL.

The V and J genes are TRBV11-3 and TRBJ2-3; D gene unclear. Trimming stripped 0 bases from V and 6 bases from J, with 7 bases between. The germline CDR1 and CDR2 sequences are SGHNT and YENEEA. The CDR3 is made up of 13 amino acids. Written as DNA, the CDR3 is TGTGCCAGCAGCTTAGATGGCCAGGATACGCAGTATTTT. Protein product: CASSLDGQDTQYF.

This chain uses TRBV4-1 with TRBJ2-7; the D is unclear. The CDR3 runs to 14 residues. Germline V CDR1 and CDR2: MGHRA, YSYEKL. Deletions cut 4 bases from V and 3 bases from J, with 13 bases between. CDR3 protein: CASSLRTEDYEQYF. For the CDR3, the DNA is TGCGCCAGCAGCCTCCGGACCGAAGACTACGAGCAGTACTTC.

This clone was seen a single time. The V gene is TRBV7-8, the J gene TRBJ2-5, with 14 bases identical to TRBD2. The length of the CDR3 is 18 residues. Trimming removed 4 bases from V and 3 bases from J; junction bases left unmatched: 10. The germline gives CDR1 SGHVS, CDR2 FQNEAQ. CDR3 in amino acids: CASSSRTSGGPTKETQYF. The CDR3, as DNA: TGTGCCAGCAGCTCGCGGACTAGCGGGGGGCCTACTAAAGAGACCCAGTACTTC.

The chain combines TRBV12-5 with TRBJ2-3; D unclear. Trimming took off 6 bases at V and 6 bases at J, with 10 bases between the two ends. Germline CDR1 and CDR2: LGHNT and FRNRAP. This CDR3 comprises 12 residues. The CDR3 DNA is TGTGCTAGTGGGGCGATGGGGGATACGCAGTATTTT. Translated, it gives CASGAMGDTQYF.

V is TRBV11-2 and J is TRBJ2-3; D possibly corresponds to TRBD1 (5 bases). Germline V CDR1 and CDR2: SGHAT, FQNNGV. This CDR3 is 14 amino acids long. V shed 2 bases and J shed 3 bases, with 9 bases lying between them. DNA of the CDR3: TGTGCCAGCAGCTTAATCCAGGGAACAGATACGCAGTATTTT. Amino acid sequence: CASSLIQGTDTQYF. Supplemented by reference TRBV11-2 and TRBJ2-3, the full variable domain reads EAGVAQSPRYKIIEKRQSVAFWCNPISGHATLYWYQQILGQGPKLLIQFQNNGVVDDSQLPKDRFSAERLKGVDSTLKIQPAKLEDSAVYLCASSLIQGTDTQYFGPGTRLTVL.

This clone turned up a few times. The rearrangement uses TRBV13 and TRBJ2-5; 7 nucleotides agree with TRBD2. V lost 0 bases and J lost 2; bases outside the gene matches: 3. Germline assignment: CDR1 PRHDT and CDR2 FYEKMQ (reference sequence). The CDR3 extends over 15 amino acids. The CDR3, as DNA: TGTGCCAGCAGCTTAGGCCTGGGGGGGCAAGAGACCCAGTACTTC. It is translated as CASSLGLGGQETQYF.

The chain combines TRBV12-1 with TRBJ2-7. TRBV12-1 is an annotated pseudogene. The CDR3 runs 9 residues. In DNA form, the CDR3 reads TGTGCCAGCTCCCACGAGCAGTACTTC. Its protein is CASSHEQYF.

CDR3 bases: TGTGCCAGTACCCATATACGGGGAGGCCTCAACACTGAAGCTTTCTTT. Protein sequence: CASTHIRGGLNTEAFF. The chain has TRBV19 and TRBJ1-1; D remains ambiguous. The CDR3 covers 16 residues. CDR1 is LNHDA, CDR2 SQIVND, per germline (reference sequence). With 7 bases removed from V and 2 bases from J, the gap between germline ends came to 20 bases.

The V gene is TRBV6-1, the J gene TRBJ1-2; TRBD1 aligns across 9 bases. The CDR3 is made up of 15 amino acids. Germline loops: CDR1 MNHNS, CDR2 SASEGT. With 4 bases clipped from V and 4 bases from J, the junction kept 7 bases outside the gene matches. The CDR3, as DNA: TGTGCCAGCAGTGGGGTTCCGGGACAGGGCTATGGCTACACCTTC. Translation gives CASSGVPGQGYGYTF.

This clone was picked up one time. This chain links TRBV18 with TRBJ2-5, with 8 bases aligning to TRBD2. This CDR3 contains 16 residues. The germline V gene has CDR1 KGHSH and CDR2 LQKENI. Germline trimming cut 2 bases from V and 4 bases from J; bases unmatched to any gene: 9. As DNA, the CDR3 is TGTGCCAGCTCACCAGATGTCGCGGGGGGTGGAGAGACCCAGTACTTC. Encoded protein: CASSPDVAGGGETQYF.

This clone was picked up a small number of times. The chain uses TRBV6-5 and TRBJ1-4, with D possibly being TRBD1 (5 bases). Germline V gene data show CDR1 as MNHEY and CDR2 as SVGAGI. Between the trimmed V and J ends, which lost 7 bases and 7 bases, there was a span of 16 bases. The CDR3 has 14 amino acids. Here the CDR3 DNA reads TGTGCCAGCACTTATCGGAGAGGGGCTGAAAAACTGTTTTTT. Translating it yields CASTYRRGAEKLFF.

The J gene is TRBJ1-2, the V gene TRBV18; D call uncertain. Trimming took off 2 bases at V and 5 bases at J, with 9 bases between the two ends. The germline CDR1 and CDR2 sequences are KGHSH and LQKENI. The CDR3 is made up of 13 amino acids. The CDR3 loop is CASSPGSGYGYTF. In nucleotides, the CDR3 is TGTGCCAGCTCACCAGGGTCGGGATATGGCTACACCTTC.

This chain links TRBV7-9 with TRBJ2-7; D is unclear. V lost 3 bases and J 3 bases, leaving 3 bases between the germline ends. The CDR3 has 11 residues. Germline V gives CDR1 SEHNR, CDR2 FQNEAQ (reference sequence). CDR3 bases: TGTGCCAGCAGCTTTGACTACGAGCAGTACTTC. Translating gives CASSFDYEQYF.